Each of the 14 T cell receptor beta chains below was sequenced from the same sample in a study of siplizumab effects on memory and regulatory T cells. Assay: immunoSEQ multiplex PCR; the TCRdb copy retains only in-frame clones and omits some. The table shows about 100,000 clones, with around 94% occurring only once. The sample consisted of Tregs sorted from blood. The origin of the receptors is a human donor in good health.

CDR3 sequence reads: CASSQTAGIGETQYF. The CDR3 coding sequence is TGCGCCAGCAGTCAAACGGCAGGGATCGGAGAGACCCAGTACTTC. This chain uses TRBV23-1 with TRBJ2-5; possible D gene TRBD1, 5 bases. TRBV23-1 is noted as an ORF with a role that remains uncertain. The CDR3 extends over 15 amino acids. V gave up 2 bases and J gave up 4 bases, with 14 bases separating them.

The chain couples TRBV20-1 to TRBJ2-1; possible D gene TRBD2, 5 bases. This CDR3 region has 11 residues. Looked up from germline, CDR1 is DFQATT and CDR2 is SNEGSKA (reference sequence). The CDR3 sequence: CSAGAGNEQFF. CDR3 DNA sequence: TGCAGCGCCGGCGCGGGCAATGAGCAGTTCTTC.

This clone was seen once. This chain uses TRBV19 with TRBJ2-1; D remains unclear. This CDR3 spans 13 amino acids. V was shortened by 0 bases and J by 4 bases, with 4 bases between the two germline ends. Looked up from germline, CDR1 is LNHDA and CDR2 is SQIVND (reference sequence). The CDR3 is CASSIDRYNEQFF. Written as DNA, the CDR3 is TGTGCCAGTAGTATAGACAGATACAATGAGCAGTTCTTC.

The chain uses TRBV5-1 and TRBJ2-3; TRBD1 matches 11 bases. V was pared by 4 bases and J by 4 bases, with 11 bases of the junction left unmatched. Germline CDR1 reads SGHRS; CDR2 reads YFSETQ. This CDR3 is built from 17 residues. CDR3 bases: TGCGCCAGCAGCACGGACTGGGGACAGGGGGAAGCAGATACGCAGTATTTT. This gives the protein CASSTDWGQGEADTQYF.

The chain is built from TRBV4-1 and TRBJ2-2; no clear D gene. CDR3 length equals 15 residues. The germline V gene encodes CDR1 MGHRA and CDR2 YSYEKL. Trimming cost V 1 base and J 0 bases, with 6 bases left between them. CDR3 nucleotide sequence: TGCGCCAGCAGCCAAGTCGGCGCGAACACCGGGGAGCTGTTTTTT. It specifies CASSQVGANTGELFF.

V usage is TRBV2 and J usage is TRBJ2-3; 9 bases fit TRBD1. The CDR3 loop spans 15 amino acids. Germline CDR1 SNHLY, CDR2 FYNNEI. The junction had 11 bases not matched to a gene; V was cut back by 8 bases and J by 5 bases. The CDR3 region has the DNA TGTGCCAGCCGACGACCGGGACAGGGTAGAGATACGCAGTATTTT. It encodes CASRRPGQGRDTQYF. The whole variable domain, remainder taken from reference TRBV2 and TRBJ2-3, is EPEVTQTPSHQVTQMGQEVILRCVPISNHLYFYWYRQILGQKVEFLVSFYNNEISEKSEIFDDQFSVERPDGSNFTLKIRSTKLEDSAMYFCASRRPGQGRDTQYFGPGTRLTVL.

CDR3 in amino acids: CASSYSSRRAGELFF. The DNA of the CDR3 is TGTGCCAGCAGTTACTCGTCTCGGAGGGCCGGGGAGCTGTTTTTT. The chain links TRBV6-5 to TRBJ2-2; possible D gene TRBD2, 6 bases. Between the trimmed V and J ends, which lost 0 bases and 6 bases, there was a span of 11 bases. Germline CDR1 MNHEY, CDR2 SVGAGI. The CDR3 extends over 15 amino acids.

The gene calls are TRBV5-1 and TRBJ2-7, with 10 nucleotides matching TRBD2. Looked up from germline, CDR1 is SGHRS and CDR2 is YFSETQ. The V and J ends lost 5 bases and 3 bases, in that order; junction bases with no gene match: 5. The CDR3 runs 14 residues. This chain's CDR3 is CASSYSGRVYEQYF. CDR3 nucleotide sequence: TGCGCCAGCAGTTACAGCGGGAGGGTCTACGAGCAGTACTTC.

The chain combines TRBV9 with TRBJ1-1, with no clear D. V lost 0 bases to trimming and J lost 5 bases, with 8 bases between them. Looked up from germline, CDR1 is SGDLS and CDR2 is YYNGEE. There are 13 residues in the CDR3. For the CDR3, the DNA is TGTGCCAGCAGCGTAGATCTGGGGACTGAAGCTTTCTTT. This translates into CASSVDLGTEAFF.

The rearrangement joins TRBV2 to TRBJ2-7; no definite D call. The CDR3 is 11 amino acids. Per germline, CDR1 SNHLY and CDR2 FYNNEI. V was trimmed by 6 bases and J by 3 bases, leaving 6 bases between them. CDR3 sequence reads: CASSRVYEQYF. CDR3 sequence (DNA): TGTGCCAGCAGCCGGGTCTACGAGCAGTACTTC.

V and J are TRBV27 and TRBJ2-1; 9 nucleotides agree with TRBD2. Germline lookup yields CDR1 MNHEY and CDR2 SMNVEV (reference sequence). The junction had 8 bases not matched to a gene; V was cut back by 2 bases and J by 6 bases. The CDR3 consists of 16 residues. CDR3: CASSLVWLAGRNEQFF. CDR3 DNA sequence: TGTGCCAGCAGTTTAGTTTGGCTAGCGGGACGCAATGAGCAGTTCTTC.

This clone was seen only once. V and J are TRBV15 and TRBJ2-7, with a tentative D call TRBD1 (5 bases). Per germline, CDR1 LNHNV and CDR2 YYDKDF (reference sequence). The V and J ends lost 3 bases and 5 bases respectively, with 23 bases between them. The CDR3 consists of 17 residues. CDR3 DNA: TGTGCCACCAGCAGGGGTGTACGCAGGGAAATCTCTAACGAGCAGTACTTC. It codes for CATSRGVRREISNEQYF.

V usage is TRBV30 and J usage is TRBJ2-7; TRBD2 aligns across 7 bases. The CDR3 is made up of 15 amino acids. The junction had 11 bases not matched to a gene; V was cut back by 5 bases and J by 1 base. CDR1 and CDR2 (germline): GTSNPN, SVGIG (reference sequence). CDR3 protein: CAWSLGSGRSYEQYF. The DNA for the CDR3 is TGTGCCTGGTCTCTCGGTAGCGGGCGGTCCTACGAGCAGTACTTC.

J is TRBJ1-2 and V is TRBV4-1; D gene uncertain. This CDR3 is 15 amino acids long. Germline CDR1 and CDR2: MGHRA and YSYEKL. Trimming stripped 1 base from V and 8 bases from J, with 17 bases between. CDR3 nucleotides: TGCGCCAGCAGCCAAGGCCCGGACCAGTTCAGGGGCTACACCTTC. Translating it yields CASSQGPDQFRGYTF.